Following are 31 T cell receptor beta chains from one sample sequenced in a study of cytomegalovirus exposure and HLA in healthy donors. PCR involved 60 Vbeta and 13 Jbeta primers. TCRdb's table, derived via immunoSEQ multiplex PCR, lists solely in-frame clones and lacks some. The data show roughly 200,000 clones, with roughly 74% seen just once and 13% to 15% held by the top ten. Sequenced sample: PBMCs. The origin of the receptors is a woman aged 30 to 39 in good health and CMV-seropositive.

The chain couples TRBV7-6 to TRBJ2-1, with D unclear. V was shortened by 1 base and J by 3 bases, with 10 bases between the two germline ends. This CDR3 region has 15 residues. Germline V CDR1 and CDR2: SGHVS, FNYEAQ. This CDR3 is CASSLETGFYNEQFF. The CDR3 DNA is TGTGCCAGCAGCTTAGAGACTGGGTTCTACAATGAGCAGTTCTTC.

This clone was observed a few times. The chain couples TRBV12-5 to TRBJ2-5; 8 positions match TRBD2. The J call could be wrong; TRBJ2-7 is a better fit for the DNA end. Per the germline V gene, CDR1 is LGHNT and CDR2 is FRNRAP. The CDR3 is 20 residues long. CDR3: CASGLPAGGYELKVPYEQYF. Here the CDR3 DNA reads TGTGCTAGTGGTCTACCCGCGGGAGGCTACGAATTAAAGGTCCCCTACGAGCAGTACTTC.

The rearrangement uses TRBV5-1 and TRBJ1-1, with TRBD1 matching over 7 bases. The CDR3 loop spans 12 amino acids. V lost 8 bases and J lost 4; bases outside the gene matches: 5. CDR1 SGHRS and CDR2 YFSETQ come from the germline V gene. CDR3 amino acids: CASQQGTTEAFF. The CDR3 nucleotides read TGCGCCAGTCAACAGGGGACCACTGAAGCTTTCTTT.

The sample holds a few counts of this clone. The CDR3 DNA reads as TGTGCCAGTAGTCCGAGGACAGGAAGGCTCCTCTATGGCTACACCTTC. This translates into CASSPRTGRLLYGYTF. The rearrangement links TRBV19 to TRBJ1-2, with TRBD1 matching over 7 bases. The CDR3 spans 16 residues. The trim removed 5 bases at V and 4 bases at J, leaving 13 bases unmatched. In germline, CDR1 is LNHDA, CDR2 SQIVND (reference sequence).

This rearrangement joins TRBV2 to TRBJ2-1, with D hard to call. In germline, CDR1 is SNHLY, CDR2 FYNNEI. This CDR3 is built from 11 residues. Trimming pared 3 bases from V and 8 bases from J, leaving 5 bases between. The CDR3 coding sequence is TGTGCCAGCAGTGACGTCGATGAGCAGTTCTTC. Protein: CASSDVDEQFF.

The chain joins TRBV2 to TRBJ2-1; TRBD2 matches at 11 bases. CDR3 length equals 15 residues. Germline V lookup: CDR1 SNHLY, CDR2 FYNNEI. The V gene end was trimmed by 8 bases and the J gene end by 0 bases; junction bases not matched to a gene: 3. CDR3 nucleotide sequence: TGTGCCAGCGCTAGCGGGAGGAGCTCCTACAATGAGCAGTTCTTC. Protein sequence: CASASGRSSYNEQFF.

J is TRBJ2-6 and V is TRBV5-1; D ambiguous. The germline gives CDR1 SGHRS, CDR2 YFSETQ. This CDR3 region has 17 residues. With 3 bases removed from V and 1 base from J, the gap between germline ends came to 14 bases. CDR3 amino acids: CASSSLKENSGANVLTF. The CDR3 DNA sequence: TGCGCCAGCAGCTCCCTGAAAGAGAATTCTGGGGCCAACGTCCTGACTTTC.

The chain recombines TRBV25-1 with TRBJ2-7; 8 nucleotides match TRBD2. After removal of 3 bases from V and 2 bases from J, the junction contained 3 bases not matched to a gene. The CDR3 runs 14 residues. Germline CDR1 is MGHDK and CDR2 is SYGVNS. The CDR3 is CASSESGSTYEQYF. The CDR3 nucleotides are TGTGCCAGCAGTGAGAGCGGGAGCACCTACGAGCAGTACTTC.

This sequence joins TRBV5-1 and TRBJ2-5; no clear D. The CDR3 is 14 residues long. CDR1 is SGHRS and CDR2 is YFSETQ in the germline V gene. Trimming left V 0 bases short and J 0 bases short, with 6 bases between. The CDR3 DNA sequence: TGCGCCAGCAGCTTGGTTCCAGACCAAGAGACCCAGTACTTC. This codes for CASSLVPDQETQYF.

This clone was counted a single time. The chain uses TRBV10-3 and TRBJ2-5; 7 bases align to TRBD2. Germline trimming cut 2 bases from V and 4 bases from J; bases unmatched to any gene: 4. The CDR3 consists of 14 residues. Per the germline V gene, CDR1 is ENHRY and CDR2 is SYGVKD. DNA of the CDR3: TGTGCCATCAGTGAGGCCGGACTAGGAGAGACCCAGTACTTC. Translation: CAISEAGLGETQYF.

This sequence joins TRBV6-1 and TRBJ1-3; TRBD1 might be the D (5 bases). The CDR3 loop spans 12 amino acids. V lost 10 bases and J 3 bases, leaving 10 bases between the germline ends. Germline-derived CDR1 and CDR2 are MNHNS and SASEGT. The CDR3 region is CAIGQRGNTIYF. CDR3 DNA sequence: TGTGCCATCGGACAACGTGGAAACACCATATATTTT.

The chain carries TRBV6-1 and TRBJ2-7; 12 nucleotides line up with TRBD2. The V gene's germline CDR1 is MNHNS and CDR2 SASEGT. There are 17 residues in the CDR3. With 1 base clipped from V and 7 bases from J, the junction kept 11 bases outside the gene matches. The CDR3 sequence is CASSEDPRTSGNGEQYF. DNA for the CDR3: TGTGCCAGCAGTGAAGACCCCAGGACTAGCGGGAACGGGGAGCAGTACTTC.

The J gene is TRBJ2-5, the V gene TRBV27, with 8 positions matching TRBD2. The CDR3 is made up of 13 amino acids. J was trimmed by 3 bases and V by 6 bases; bases with no gene match: 3. In germline, CDR1 is MNHEY, CDR2 SMNVEV (reference sequence). The CDR3 region is CASSPGLEETQYF. The DNA for the CDR3 is TGTGCCAGCAGCCCGGGACTAGAAGAGACCCAGTACTTC.

The chain couples TRBV4-3 to TRBJ1-1; TRBD1 aligns across 8 bases. Germline CDR1 reads LGHNA; CDR2 reads YSLEER. This CDR3 comprises 13 residues. V was pared by 3 bases and J by 5 bases, with 2 bases of the junction left unmatched. CDR3 sequence reads: CASSQQGATEAFF. In DNA form, the CDR3 reads TGCGCCAGCAGCCAGCAGGGGGCAACTGAAGCTTTCTTT.

The chain carries TRBV5-1 and TRBJ1-1; 7 bases fit TRBD1. The CDR3 loop spans 15 amino acids. Losses at the gene ends were 4 bases for V and 4 bases for J; bases not matched to a gene: 10. The V gene's germline CDR1 is SGHRS and CDR2 YFSETQ. The CDR3 DNA is TGCGCCAGCAGCATACTGACAGGGAGGAGCACTGAAGCTTTCTTT. It encodes CASSILTGRSTEAFF. Full variable domain (remainder filled in from reference TRBV5-1 and TRBJ1-1): KAGVTQTPRYLIKTRGQQVTLSCSPISGHRSVSWYQQTPGQGLQFLFEYFSETQRNKGNFPGRFSGRQFSNSRSEMNVSTLELGDSALYLCASSILTGRSTEAFFGQGTRLTVV.

The V and J genes are TRBV10-3 and TRBJ2-5, with 8 positions matching TRBD2. Germline CDR1 and CDR2: ENHRY and SYGVKD. After removal of 8 bases from V and 4 bases from J, the junction contained 12 bases not matched to a gene. The CDR3 has 15 amino acids. CDR3 coding DNA: TGTGCCATCTCGACAGACGGGGGGGTGGGAGAGACCCAGTACTTC. Amino acid sequence: CAISTDGGVGETQYF.

This clone was detected a few times. The V gene is TRBV11-3, the J gene TRBJ2-3, with D perhaps matching TRBD1 (6 bases). The CDR3 is 13 amino acids. Trimming stripped 10 bases from V and 0 bases from J, with 11 bases between. In germline, CDR1 is SGHNT, CDR2 YENEEA. CDR3 sequence: CATLDRSTDTQYF. The CDR3 bases are TGTGCCACCCTCGACAGGAGCACAGATACGCAGTATTTT.

The gene calls are TRBV19 and TRBJ2-5; TRBD2 agrees at 7 bases. CDR1 is LNHDA, CDR2 SQIVND, per germline (reference sequence). The length of the CDR3 is 13 residues. V was pared by 3 bases and J by 9 bases, with 7 bases of the junction left unmatched. The CDR3 DNA reads as TGTGCCAGTAGTATGGGCCCCCGGGAGGCCCAGTACTTC. Protein: CASSMGPREAQYF.

V gene TRBV9 combines with J gene TRBJ1-5, with a tentative D call TRBD1 (5 bases). The germline V and J ends were trimmed by 2 bases and 0 bases, with 9 bases remaining between them. Germline values: CDR1 SGDLS, CDR2 YYNGEE. The CDR3 has 15 amino acids. The CDR3 nucleotides read TGTGCCAGCAGCGTGGGGCCGTATAGCAATCAGCCCCAGCATTTT. Translating gives CASSVGPYSNQPQHF.

The V and J genes are TRBV6-6 and TRBJ2-3, with D maybe TRBD2 (5 bases). The germline V gene encodes CDR1 MNHNY and CDR2 SVGAGI (reference sequence). The V and J ends lost 3 bases and 0 bases respectively, with 10 bases between them. This CDR3 contains 15 residues. This CDR3 reads CASSYSGSSTDTQYF. The CDR3 DNA reads TGTGCCAGCAGTTATTCGGGGAGTAGCACAGATACGCAGTATTTT.

Concerning this clone itself: The junction does not match germline at one end; this may be a read error. The CDR3 sequence: CASSFPSGGTDTQYF. The CDR3 nucleotides are TGTGCTAGCAGCTTCCCTAGCGGGGGCACAGATACGCAGTATTTT. The chain is built from TRBV7-7 and TRBJ2-3; TRBD2 matches 9 bases. Looked up from germline, CDR1 is SSHAT and CDR2 is FNYEAQ (reference sequence). This CDR3 comprises 15 residues.

The J gene is TRBJ2-2, the V gene TRBV10-3; TRBD1 might be the D (6 bases). CDR3 size: 17 residues. Germline lookup yields CDR1 ENHRY and CDR2 SYGVKD. V was trimmed by 0 bases and J by 0 bases, leaving 11 bases between them. Here the CDR3 reads CAISESWDTPNTGELFF. CDR3 coding DNA: TGTGCCATCAGTGAGTCGTGGGACACACCGAACACCGGGGAGCTGTTTTTT.

The rearrangement uses TRBV6-1 and TRBJ2-2; D is undetermined. The CDR3 runs to 12 residues. Germline V gene lookup returns CDR1 MNHNS and CDR2 SASEGT. Between the trimmed V and J ends, which lost 5 bases and 3 bases, there was a span of 4 bases. The chain's CDR3 is CASSYDTGELFF. CDR3 DNA: TGTGCCAGCAGTTATGACACCGGGGAGCTGTTTTTT.

In this sample, this clone turned up once. The V gene is TRBV13, the J gene TRBJ2-1, with 11 nucleotides matching TRBD2. Germline V gene data show CDR1 as PRHDT and CDR2 as FYEKMQ (reference sequence). Germline trimming cut 4 bases from V and 8 bases from J; bases unmatched to any gene: 7. CDR3 length: 15 residues. The CDR3 spells CASSSLAGGGDEQFF. CDR3 bases: TGTGCCAGCAGCTCCCTAGCGGGGGGCGGCGATGAGCAGTTCTTC.

CDR3 coding DNA: TGTGCCAGCAGCGCCGGGAGAGATACGCAGTATTTT. This translates into CASSAGRDTQYF. The gene calls are TRBV9 and TRBJ2-3, with a possible D match to TRBD2 (6 bases). V was cut by 3 bases and J by 5 bases, with 7 bases left in between. Germline V gene sequence: CDR1 SGDLS, CDR2 YYNGEE. This CDR3 has 12 amino acids.

The V call is TRBV30, the J call TRBJ2-2; D is undetermined. The V and J ends lost 3 bases and 1 base respectively, with 9 bases between them. Germline V CDR1 and CDR2: GTSNPN, SVGIG (reference sequence). The CDR3 sequence is 14 residues long. The CDR3 DNA is TGTGCCTGGAGGGTGTACGGGAACACCGGGGAGCTGTTTTTT. Protein: CAWRVYGNTGELFF. The whole variable domain, filled in from reference TRBV30 and TRBJ2-2, reads SQTIHQWPATLVQPVGSPLSLECTVEGTSNPNLYWYRQAAGRGLQLLFYSVGIGQISSEVPQNLSASRPQDRQFILSSKKLLLSDSGFYLCAWRVYGNTGELFFGEGSRLTVL.

The chain links TRBV7-9 to TRBJ2-2; tentatively, D is TRBD2 (5 bases). V was trimmed by 4 bases and J by 2 bases, leaving 20 bases between them. The CDR3 length is 18 residues. Germline V gives CDR1 SEHNR, CDR2 FQNEAQ (reference sequence). DNA for the CDR3: TGTGCCAGCAGCTCCCACCCCTTAAGCGGACCAAACACCGGGGAGCTGTTTTTT. It encodes CASSSHPLSGPNTGELFF.

This chain links TRBV5-4 with TRBJ1-4, with 10 bases lining up with TRBD1. This CDR3 is built from 15 residues. Losses at the gene ends were 2 bases for V and 8 bases for J; bases not matched to a gene: 6. Germline CDR1 is SGHNT and CDR2 is YYREEE (reference sequence). CDR3 sequence reads: CASSLGGQGGEKLFF. CDR3 coding DNA: TGTGCCAGCAGCTTAGGAGGACAGGGGGGCGAAAAACTGTTTTTT.

This chain links TRBV11-2 with TRBJ1-2, with no clear D. The CDR3 has 14 amino acids. Per germline, CDR1 SGHAT and CDR2 FQNNGV. The V end was cut by 1 base, the J end by 4 bases, with 10 bases between. The CDR3 DNA reads TGTGCCAGCAGCTTAGCTCAGGATGGCTATGGCTACACCTTC. Its translation: CASSLAQDGYGYTF.

The chain recombines TRBV6-6 with TRBJ1-1; D gene unclear. Between the trimmed V and J ends, which lost 4 bases and 7 bases, there was a span of 13 bases. CDR1 is MNHNY, CDR2 SVGAGI, per germline (reference sequence). CDR3 length: 13 amino acids. DNA of the CDR3: TGTGCCAGCAGTTCGCCCCGCAGGATTGAAGCTTTCTTT. Translation: CASSSPRRIEAFF.

The rearrangement links TRBV7-9 to TRBJ2-7, with 8 nucleotides matching TRBD1. V was clipped by 0 bases and J by 0 bases; unmatched bases: 4. The CDR3 sequence is 16 residues long. CDR1 and CDR2 from the germline V gene are SEHNR and FQNEAQ (reference sequence). DNA of the CDR3: TGTGCCAGCAGCTTAGCTCAGGGGGCGAGCTCCTACGAGCAGTACTTC. Translation gives CASSLAQGASSYEQYF.